These T cell receptor beta chains were read from a single sample in a study of blood T cell repertoires in COVID-19. Profiling relied on immunoSEQ multiplex PCR, and the TCRdb table lists in-frame clones only, not all of them. Of about 230,000 clones listed, just over 85% are singletons. The material sequenced was peripheral blood. These receptors were collected from a man aged 50 to 60 with COVID-19, enrolled during active disease. CDR3s include the opening cysteine and the closing phenylalanine or tryptophan.

TRBV3-1/TRBV3-2,16,TRBJ2-7,CASSQENRGGPHEQYF
TRBV15,16,TRBJ2-7,CATSRDYGQGTYEQYF
TRBV4-3,13,TRBJ2-3,CASSQELTDTQYF
TRBV19,15,TRBJ1-1,CASSIPGVRAGEAFF
TRBV2,17,TRBJ1-1,CASSDTSRTGWSTEAFF
TRBV7-8,17,TRBJ2-2,CASSLTGLAGSAGELFF
TRBV9,18,TRBJ2-1,CASSSGTSGRVKGNEQFF
TRBV6-5,12,TRBJ2-1,CASSQGWAEQFF
TRBV3-1/TRBV3-2,13,TRBJ2-7,CASSQLSSYEQYF
TRBV5-5,12,TRBJ1-1,CASSLQHTEAFF
TRBV6-1,14,TRBJ1-2,CASSEARGRDGYTF
TRBV29-1,13,TRBJ2-3,CSASGLGGDTQYF
TRBV3-1/TRBV3-2,20,TRBJ2-6,CASSQDPGTVSFSGANVLTF
TRBV7-8,16,TRBJ1-6,CASSLAVTGNNSPLHF
TRBV2,14,TRBJ2-7,CASSHLAGAGEQYF
TRBV5-4,15,TRBJ2-2,CASSLQEGVTGELFF
TRBV30,14,TRBJ2-7,CAWSVEGFHYEQYF
TRBV19,13,TRBJ1-1,CASSPRQRTEAFF
TRBV24-1,15,TRBJ2-7,CATSETGTGTYEQYF
TRBV2,14,TRBJ1-5,CASSLGGSWEPQHF
TRBV7-8,16,TRBJ1-4,CASSPDRDATNEKLFF
TRBV6-1,14,TRBJ1-1,CASSDQTAGTEAFF
TRBV3-1/TRBV3-2,15,TRBJ2-3,CASSPITSGADTQYF
TRBV5-5,14,TRBJ1-4,CASSPLGQFSGAVF
TRBV5-1,16,TRBJ1-3,CASSLGQATSGNTIYF
TRBV5-6,15,TRBJ1-4,CASSLRGLGNEKLFF
TRBV19,15,TRBJ2-1,CASSISGGGGNEQFF
TRBV7-3,14,TRBJ2-7,CASSLSAGAGEQYF
TRBV18,15,TRBJ2-3,CASSPVSSGTDTQYF
TRBV7-2,15,TRBJ1-2,CASSLFPGQGDGYTF